The subject of this entry is one T cell receptor beta chain. As yet, its antigen is unknown. These data are taken from a study of T cells in Graves' hyperthyroidism and ophthalmopathy. Trimming removed 2 bases from V and 4 bases from J, with 10 bases in between. Per germline, CDR1 LNHNV and CDR2 YYDKDF (reference sequence). The CDR3 has 14 amino acids. In the ophthalmopathy cohort, Clinical Activity Score was at least 3, NOSPECS grade at least 4, and duration under 3 months. Diagnostic assessment was based on clinical symptoms, serum thyroxine and TRAb, thyroid ultrasound and orbital computed tomography. PBMCs were obtained from about 9.9 ml fresh peripheral blood. Amplification targeted TCR beta CDR3 regions from RNA transcripts. Initially, a first-round RT-PCR of the TCR CDR3 employed the HTBI primer set. MiXCR, applied by TCRdb to the multiplex PCR reads, yields one record per CDR3 protein. The repertoire has some 570,000 distinct CDR3 sequences, over 15% of them found once; the top ten carry about 16%.

Study findings and constraints: Most thyroid clonotypes expanded above 0.001 were also detected in blood.

The receptor's source is a woman in her late teens or twenties with Graves' ophthalmopathy. V usage is TRBV15 and J usage is TRBJ2-3; weak D call: TRBD2 (5 bases). Material: blood. CDR3 sequence: CATSRRTPPDTQYF. CDR3 nucleotide sequence: TGTGCCACCAGCAGAAGGACTCCCCCAGATACGCAGTATTTT.